This is a list of T cell receptor beta chains from one sample in a study of CD8+ T cells in alopecia areata. Assay used: immunoSEQ multiplex PCR; TCRdb lists only in-frame clones, some missing. Of 150,000 to 200,000 clones detected, about three fifths appear once; the ten largest clones hold roughly 0.99%. Sequencing used CD4+ T cells sorted from blood, obtained at week 4, from a patient treated with tofacitinib. Source of these receptors: a human donor with alopecia areata. Both conserved end residues are part of each CDR3. Part of the rows lack a size; the others show once, few, many or a class for expanded clones.

NA 15 TRBV5-1 CASSLERSWNTEAFF
NA 15 TRBV2 CASSERTSVGETQYF
NA 15 TRBV5-6 CASSLGQRGNQPQHF
NA 15 TRBV13 CASSPPGGPWYEQYF
NA 13 TRBV4-1 CASSPHENTEAFF
NA 14 TRBV7-8 CASSPSRGLYGYTF
NA 13 TRBV29-1 CSVEQGLNTEAFF
NA 15 TRBV4-2 CASSQAWATSYEQYF
NA 15 TRBV5-6 CASSLQSSGANVLTF
NA 14 TRBV9 CASSVAGGMNEQFF
NA 12 TRBV11-2 CASSLGSYGYTF
few 14 TRBV29-1 CSVVPGGVFDEQFF
NA 13 TRBV29-1 CSATGIAKNIQYF
NA 15 TRBV30 CAWSHLRDGDYEQYF
NA 16 TRBV6-5 CASSYLAGAGSGEQFF
NA 13 TRBV29-1 CSVGGRQNTEAFF
NA 14 TRBV11-3 CASSEEGLVEAQYF
NA 13 TRBV29-1 CSGLRTNTGELFF
NA 15 TRBV11-2 CASSRGRAFGDEQYF
NA 15 TRBV27 CASSPTVTWNSPLHF
NA 11 TRBV29-1 CSVEWQETQYF
NA 11 TRBV20-1 CSATPGQGRFF
NA 13 TRBV6-5 CASSDIAKNIQYF
NA 13 TRBV29-1 CSVLGGSGNTIYF
few 17 TRBV7-9 CASSFPAGQGPGETQYF
NA 15 TRBV6-5 CASSYLQGGNSPLHF
NA 17 TRBV18 CASSPLGSLQSTDTQYF
NA 11 TRBV10-3 CAISAYYGYTF
NA 15 TRBV30 CAWRSRGASNYGYTF